Below are 26 T cell receptor beta chains sequenced from a single sample in a study of blood T cell repertoires in COVID-19. TCRdb's table, derived via immunoSEQ multiplex PCR, lists solely in-frame clones and lacks some. The sample includes about 300,000 clones, around 89% seen only once; the top ten take roughly 6.1%. The sequenced material came from peripheral blood. These receptors all stem from a woman in her forties or fifties with COVID-19, enrolled during active disease.

The rearrangement joins TRBV5-6 to TRBJ2-1, with a tentative D call TRBD2 (6 bases). Per the germline V gene, CDR1 is SGHDT and CDR2 is YYEEEE. V was trimmed by 5 bases and J by 9 bases, leaving 18 bases between them. The CDR3 is 14 residues long. CDR3 in amino acids: CASSYGSGSGEQFF. The CDR3 DNA sequence: TGTGCCAGCAGTTACGGGTCCGGGAGCGGTGAGCAGTTCTTC. The full variable domain, its missing parts supplied by reference TRBV5-6 and TRBJ2-1, is DAGVTQSPTHLIKTRGQQVTLRCSPKSGHDTVSWYQQALGQGPQFIFQYYEEEERQRGNFPDRFSGHQFPNYSSELNVNALLLGDSALYLCASSYGSGSGEQFFGPGTRLTVL.

As DNA, the CDR3 is TGCAGCGCCGCCGGTCCCGGGACAGGGGCCAAAAACATTCAGTACTTC. It specifies CSAAGPGTGAKNIQYF. The chain has TRBV29-1 and TRBJ2-4, with 9 nucleotides matching TRBD1. This CDR3 is 16 amino acids long. Unmatched junction bases numbered 11, after V lost 7 bases and J lost 1 base. Germline V gene lookup returns CDR1 SQVTM and CDR2 ANQGSEA.

The chain is built from TRBV3-1 (or the pseudogene TRBV3-2) and TRBJ2-1; 10 bases align to TRBD2. Germline V gene sequence: CDR1 LGHDT, CDR2 YNNKEL (reference sequence). Trimming cost V 3 bases and J 10 bases; bases outside gene matches: 18. The CDR3 is made up of 18 amino acids. The CDR3 bases are TGTGCCAGCAGCCAGGGTATCGGAGCGGGAGGGCCTGCGCGAGAGCAGTTCTTC. It encodes CASSQGIGAGGPAREQFF.

The chain has TRBV6-5 and TRBJ2-7, with TRBD2 identical over 11 bases. The V gene end was trimmed by 4 bases and the J gene end by 6 bases; junction bases not matched to a gene: 8. The CDR3 loop spans 15 amino acids. The germline CDR1 and CDR2 sequences are MNHEY and SVGAGI. The CDR3 nucleotides read TGTGCCAGCAGTTTATTTAGCGGGAGGGCCGGCGAGCAGTACTTC. It yields the protein CASSLFSGRAGEQYF.

The chain recombines TRBV7-9 with TRBJ1-2; 8 bases align to TRBD1. Germline CDR1 SEHNR, CDR2 FQNEAQ (reference sequence). V was pared by 5 bases and J by 0 bases, with 2 bases of the junction left unmatched. This CDR3 has 14 amino acids. The CDR3 here is CASSLQGANYGYTF. In nucleotides, the CDR3 is TGTGCCAGCAGCCTACAGGGGGCTAACTATGGCTACACCTTC.

The rearrangement links TRBV29-1 to TRBJ1-2, with 8 nucleotides matching TRBD1. CDR1 and CDR2 from the germline V gene are SQVTM and ANQGSEA. Germline trimming cut 7 bases from V and 4 bases from J; bases unmatched to any gene: 5. There are 12 residues in the CDR3. The CDR3 DNA sequence: TGCAGCGCAGGACAGGGTGGCTATGGCTACACCTTC. Encoded protein: CSAGQGGYGYTF.

CDR3 sequence (DNA): TGTGCCAGCAGCTTAGTCCCAGCTGGAAACACCATATATTTT. Protein sequence: CASSLVPAGNTIYF. The rearrangement uses TRBV11-3 and TRBJ1-3; D gene unclear. Trimming left V 1 base short and J 2 bases short, with 6 bases between. CDR1 SGHNT and CDR2 YENEEA come from the germline V gene. The CDR3 runs to 14 residues.

A note on this clone: One junction end disagrees with the germline gene, perhaps due to a read error. The same CDR3 arises from other DNA sequences in this sample as well. The V and J genes are TRBV30 and TRBJ2-7; 11 bases agree with TRBD2. Germline values: CDR1 GTSNPN, CDR2 SVGIG (reference sequence). CDR3 length: 15 residues. The CDR3 sequence: CAWRVTSGSNYEQYF. As DNA, the CDR3 is TGTGCCTGGAGGGTCACTAGCGGGAGTAACTACGAACAGTACTTC. The full variable domain, rest sourced from reference TRBV30 and TRBJ2-7, is SQTIHQWPATLVQPVGSPLSLECTVEGTSNPNLYWYRQAAGRGLQLLFYSVGIGQISSEVPQNLSASRPQDRQFILSSKKLLLSDSGFYLCAWRVTSGSNYEQYFGPGTRLTVT.

The rearrangement joins TRBV5-4 to TRBJ2-1, with 7 nucleotides matching TRBD1. V gave up 4 bases and J gave up 8 bases; unmatched junction bases: 12. CDR3 length equals 15 residues. Germline lookup yields CDR1 SGHNT and CDR2 YYREEE (reference sequence). The CDR3 coding sequence is TGTGCCAGCAGCCAGGGGTCCCACAGGGGCGATGAGCAGTTCTTC. Residues: CASSQGSHRGDEQFF.

The chain has TRBV12-5 and TRBJ2-3, with a weak D call TRBD2 (6 bases). Trimming left V 1 base short and J 5 bases short, with 13 bases between. Germline V gene lookup returns CDR1 LGHNT and CDR2 FRNRAP. The CDR3 contains 15 residues. The CDR3 sequence: CASGLGRRGGDTQYF. The CDR3 bases are TGTGCTAGTGGTTTGGGACGCCGGGGAGGAGATACGCAGTATTTT.

V is TRBV3-1 (or the pseudogene TRBV3-2) and J is TRBJ2-7; 7 bases match TRBD1. Germline V CDR1 and CDR2: LGHDT, YNNKEL (reference sequence). This CDR3 is 15 amino acids long. After removal of 5 bases from V and 5 bases from J, the junction contained 12 bases not matched to a gene. The CDR3 region is CASSATPTGSHEQYF. DNA of the CDR3: TGTGCCAGCAGCGCGACTCCGACAGGGAGCCACGAGCAGTACTTC.

The CDR3 region has the DNA TGTGCCAGCAGCTTAGGGGGAAACTATGGCTACACCTTC. Encoded protein: CASSLGGNYGYTF. This chain uses TRBV5-5 with TRBJ1-2, with D possibly being TRBD1 (6 bases). CDR1 and CDR2 (germline): SGHKS, YYEKEE (reference sequence). This CDR3 has 13 amino acids. V was clipped by 2 bases and J by 2 bases, with 7 bases between them. The full variable domain, with the rest looked up from reference TRBV5-5 and TRBJ1-2, is DAGVTQSPTHLIKTRGQQVTLRCSPISGHKSVSWYQQVLGQGPQFIFQYYEKEERGRGNFPDRFSARQFPNYSSELNVNALLLGDSALYLCASSLGGNYGYTFGSGTRLTVV.

The chain couples TRBV6-6 to TRBJ1-5; TRBD1 aligns across 10 bases. The CDR3 length is 17 residues. The germline gives CDR1 MNHNY, CDR2 SVGAGI (reference sequence). Germline trimming cut 5 bases from V and 1 base from J; bases unmatched to any gene: 8. The chain's CDR3 is CASSPPGQGRSNQPQHF. DNA for the CDR3: TGTGCCAGCAGTCCGCCGGGACAGGGGAGGAGCAATCAGCCCCAGCATTTT.

The chain uses TRBV7-2 and TRBJ2-1, with TRBD2 matching over 7 bases. CDR1 is SGHTA, CDR2 FQGNSA, per germline. The CDR3 contains 16 residues. With V trimmed by 5 bases and J by 8 bases, 15 bases remained unmatched. DNA for the CDR3: TGTGCCAGCAGCACCCGGCGGGGGAATCTTAGGGATGAGCAGTTCTTC. It specifies CASSTRRGNLRDEQFF. The full variable domain, with the rest looked up from reference TRBV7-2 and TRBJ2-1, is GAGVSQSPSNKVTEKGKDVELRCDPISGHTALYWYRQSLGQGLEFLIYFQGNSAPDKSGLPSDRFSAERTGGSVSTLTIQRTQQEDSAVYLCASSTRRGNLRDEQFFGPGTRLTVL.

The chain has TRBV18 and TRBJ2-1; 12 bases align to TRBD1. This CDR3 has 15 residues. Germline V gene lookup returns CDR1 KGHSH and CDR2 LQKENI. J was trimmed by 8 bases and V by 4 bases; bases with no gene match: 6. The CDR3 is CASSRGTGGSDEQFF. The CDR3 DNA reads as TGTGCCAGCTCACGTGGGACAGGGGGCTCGGATGAGCAGTTCTTC. The full variable domain, with the rest looked up from reference TRBV18 and TRBJ2-1, is NAGVMQNPRHLVRRRGQEARLRCSPMKGHSHVYWYRQLPEEGLKFMVYLQKENIIDESGMPKERFSAEFPKEGPSILRIQQVVRGDSAAYFCASSRGTGGSDEQFFGPGTRLTVL.

CDR3 in DNA: TGCGCCAGCAGTGAGTCACAGGGTTTTTACGAGCAGTACTTC. Protein: CASSESQGFYEQYF. This sequence joins TRBV10-1 and TRBJ2-7; a weak D match, TRBD1 (6 bases). With 0 bases removed from V and 4 bases from J, the gap between germline ends came to 10 bases. This CDR3 comprises 14 residues. Germline loops: CDR1 WNHNN, CDR2 SYGVQD (reference sequence).

This sequence joins TRBV13 and TRBJ1-4; no clear D. This CDR3 has 15 residues. The V and J ends lost 3 bases and 5 bases respectively, with 13 bases between them. Germline V gene data show CDR1 as PRHDT and CDR2 as FYEKMQ (reference sequence). The CDR3 DNA sequence: TGTGCCAGCAGCTTTTTTGGAGTTCGGAATGAAAAACTGTTTTTT. This sequence encodes CASSFFGVRNEKLFF.

The chain combines TRBV6-5 with TRBJ2-7; maybe TRBD1 (5 bases). This CDR3 has 14 amino acids. Germline V gene data show CDR1 as MNHEY and CDR2 as SVGAGI. Trimming took 5 bases from V and 0 from J, leaving 11 bases between them. CDR3 sequence: CASSQGMSSYEQYF. The CDR3 nucleotides read TGTGCCAGCAGTCAGGGCATGAGCTCCTACGAGCAGTACTTC.

This sequence joins TRBV6-5 and TRBJ1-1; possibly TRBD1 for D (6 bases). CDR1 and CDR2 (germline): MNHEY, SVGAGI. This CDR3 is built from 15 residues. The V and J ends lost 7 bases and 0 bases respectively, with 15 bases between them. The CDR3 sequence: CASTPAGVLNTEAFF. As DNA, the CDR3 is TGTGCCAGCACCCCTGCAGGGGTATTGAACACTGAAGCTTTCTTT.

The genes are TRBV7-2 and TRBJ1-3, with TRBD1 matching over 9 bases. Germline V gene data show CDR1 as SGHTA and CDR2 as FQGNSA. The ends lost 5 bases at V and 2 bases at J; junction bases unmatched: 7. The CDR3 consists of 16 residues. The CDR3, as DNA: TGTGCCAGCAGCCCGCGACAGGGGGGTCCTGGAAACACCATATATTTT. It encodes CASSPRQGGPGNTIYF.

J is TRBJ2-5 and V is TRBV19; 9 bases match TRBD2. Unmatched junction bases numbered 14, after V lost 3 bases and J lost 3 bases. Germline CDR1 reads LNHDA; CDR2 reads SQIVND (reference sequence). This CDR3 has 18 amino acids. DNA for the CDR3: TGTGCCAGTAGTATCGCTCGCCCCAGACTAGCGGAAAAAGAGACCCAGTACTTC. Encoded protein: CASSIARPRLAEKETQYF.

The V call is TRBV12-3 or TRBV12-4, the J call TRBJ1-2; D is undetermined. Trimming left V 1 base short and J 8 bases short, with 8 bases between. The CDR3 covers 12 residues. CDR3 loop: CASSLGQWGYTF. Written as DNA, the CDR3 is TGTGCCAGCAGTTTAGGGCAGTGGGGCTACACCTTC.

The V gene is TRBV19, the J gene TRBJ1-1; D is uncertain. The germline V gene has CDR1 LNHDA and CDR2 SQIVND (reference sequence). The CDR3 length is 10 residues. V was trimmed by 5 bases and J by 10 bases, leaving 8 bases between them. In DNA form, the CDR3 reads TGTGCCAGTAGTGCAGAGGGAGCTTTCTTT. This codes for CASSAEGAFF.

The gene calls are TRBV7-9 and TRBJ1-5; 8 nucleotides align to TRBD1. This CDR3 is built from 13 residues. V trimming: 5 bases; J trimming: 8 bases; junction bases outside the gene matches: 5. Germline lookup yields CDR1 SEHNR and CDR2 FQNEAQ (reference sequence). Here the CDR3 DNA reads TGTGCCAGCAGCCGACAGGGGCTGGAGCCCCAGCATTTT. This gives the protein CASSRQGLEPQHF.

The chain uses TRBV27 and TRBJ1-1; no reliable D call. V shed 2 bases and J shed 5 bases, with 18 bases lying between them. Germline CDR1 reads MNHEY; CDR2 reads SMNVEV (reference sequence). CDR3 length equals 16 residues. CDR3 DNA sequence: TGTGCCAGCAGTTTAAATCCCCACTTTAGACATACTGAAGCTTTCTTT. It translates to CASSLNPHFRHTEAFF.

The chain recombines TRBV29-1 with TRBJ2-1, with TRBD2 matching 10 bases. CDR1 is SQVTM and CDR2 is ANQGSEA in the germline V gene. The CDR3 runs to 14 residues. The V gene end was trimmed by 7 bases and the J gene end by 7 bases; junction bases not matched to a gene: 10. The CDR3 DNA reads as TGCAGCGGATGGTCGGCTAGCGGGAGAAATGAGCAGTTCTTC. Protein product: CSGWSASGRNEQFF.